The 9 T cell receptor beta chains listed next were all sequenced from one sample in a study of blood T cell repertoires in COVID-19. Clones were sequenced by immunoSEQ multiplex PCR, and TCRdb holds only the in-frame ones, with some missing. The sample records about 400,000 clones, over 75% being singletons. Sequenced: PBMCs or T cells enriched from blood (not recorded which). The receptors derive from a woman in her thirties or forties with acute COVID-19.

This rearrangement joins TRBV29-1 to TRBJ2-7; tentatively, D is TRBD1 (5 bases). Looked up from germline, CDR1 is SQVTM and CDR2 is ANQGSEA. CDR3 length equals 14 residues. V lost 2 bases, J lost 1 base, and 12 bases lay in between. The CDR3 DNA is TGCAGCGTTGAAACGGGCTCAGGGTCCTACGAGCAGTACTTC. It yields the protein CSVETGSGSYEQYF.

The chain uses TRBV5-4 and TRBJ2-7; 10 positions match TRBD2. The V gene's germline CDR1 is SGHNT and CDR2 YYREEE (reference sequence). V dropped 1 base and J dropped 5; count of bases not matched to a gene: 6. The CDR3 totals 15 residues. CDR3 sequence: CASSLRASGGHEQYF. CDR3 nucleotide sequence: TGTGCCAGCAGCTTGAGGGCTAGCGGGGGACACGAGCAGTACTTC.

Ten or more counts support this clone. In DNA, the CDR3 is TGCGCCAGCAGCCCGGCCGGACAGGGCTATGGCTACACCTTC. Translating gives CASSPAGQGYGYTF. The rearrangement uses TRBV5-1 and TRBJ1-2, with 8 bases lining up with TRBD1. Losses at the gene ends were 4 bases for V and 4 bases for J; bases not matched to a gene: 6. Germline V lookup: CDR1 SGHRS, CDR2 YFSETQ. The CDR3 contains 14 residues. The variable domain in full, with the rest retrieved from reference TRBV5-1 and TRBJ1-2, is KAGVTQTPRYLIKTRGQQVTLSCSPISGHRSVSWYQQTPGQGLQFLFEYFSETQRNKGNFPGRFSGRQFSNSRSEMNVSTLELGDSALYLCASSPAGQGYGYTFGSGTRLTVV.

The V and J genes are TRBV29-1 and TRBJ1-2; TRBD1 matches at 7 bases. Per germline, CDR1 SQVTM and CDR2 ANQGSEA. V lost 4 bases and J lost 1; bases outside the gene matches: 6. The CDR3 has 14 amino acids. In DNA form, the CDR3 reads TGCAGCGTTGCGGGACAGAACTATAACTATGGCTACACCTTC. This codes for CSVAGQNYNYGYTF.

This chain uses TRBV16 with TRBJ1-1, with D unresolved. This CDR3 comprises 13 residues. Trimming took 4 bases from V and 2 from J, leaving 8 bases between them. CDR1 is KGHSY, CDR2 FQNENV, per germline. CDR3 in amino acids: CASSLRDNTEAFF. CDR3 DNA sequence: TGTGCCAGCAGCCTCCGGGATAACACTGAAGCTTTCTTT.

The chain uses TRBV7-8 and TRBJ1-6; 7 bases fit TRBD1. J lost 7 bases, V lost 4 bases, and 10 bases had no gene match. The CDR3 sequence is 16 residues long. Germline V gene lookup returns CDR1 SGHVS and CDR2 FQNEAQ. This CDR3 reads CASSSHRTGGNSPLHF. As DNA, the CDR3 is TGTGCCAGCAGCTCCCACCGGACAGGTGGGAATTCACCCCTCCACTTT.

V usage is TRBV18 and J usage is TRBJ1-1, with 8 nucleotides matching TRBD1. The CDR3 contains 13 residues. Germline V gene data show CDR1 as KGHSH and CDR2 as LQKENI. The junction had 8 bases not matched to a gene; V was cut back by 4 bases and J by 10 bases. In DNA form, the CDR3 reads TGTGCCAGCTCACAGGACAGGGAGTGGGGAGCTTTCTTT. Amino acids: CASSQDREWGAFF.

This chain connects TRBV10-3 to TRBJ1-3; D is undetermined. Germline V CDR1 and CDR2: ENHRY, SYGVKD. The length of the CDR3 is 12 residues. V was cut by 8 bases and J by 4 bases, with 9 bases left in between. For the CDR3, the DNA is TGTGCCATCGGAGGCGTAGGAAACACCATATATTTT. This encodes CAIGGVGNTIYF.

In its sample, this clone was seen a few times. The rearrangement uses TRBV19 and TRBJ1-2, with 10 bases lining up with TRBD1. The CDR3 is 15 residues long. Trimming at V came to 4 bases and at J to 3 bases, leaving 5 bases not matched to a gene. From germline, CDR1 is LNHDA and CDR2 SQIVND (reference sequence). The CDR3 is CASSTGTGEDYGYTF. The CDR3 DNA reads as TGTGCCAGTAGTACTGGGACAGGGGAGGACTATGGCTACACCTTC. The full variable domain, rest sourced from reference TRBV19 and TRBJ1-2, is DGGITQSPKYLFRKEGQNVTLSCEQNLNHDAMYWYRQDPGQGLRLIYYSQIVNDFQKGDIAEGYSVSREKKESFPLTVTSAQKNPTAFYLCASSTGTGEDYGYTFGSGTRLTVV.